A single sample gave rise to the 21 T cell receptor beta chains below, sequenced in a study of technical replicates of blood from four donors. Data came from immunoSEQ multiplex PCR; TCRdb stores just in-frame clones and leaves some out. Here the sample spans about 73,000 clones, 93% being singletons. Specimen: T cells isolated from PBMCs. The receptors were sampled from a human donor in good health.

The chain recombines TRBV7-2 with TRBJ2-3; TRBD2 matches at 12 bases. Germline lookup yields CDR1 SGHTA and CDR2 FQGNSA. With 11 bases clipped from V and 4 bases from J, the junction kept 10 bases outside the gene matches. The CDR3 is 15 amino acids. Here the CDR3 reads CARRTSGTKADTQYF. The CDR3 DNA reads as TGTGCCCGCCGGACTAGCGGGACGAAGGCAGATACGCAGTATTTT.

This clone has more than one count but fewer than ten. The chain couples TRBV4-1 to TRBJ2-7; 12 bases align to TRBD2. Germline assignment: CDR1 MGHRA and CDR2 YSYEKL. This CDR3 has 21 residues. Unmatched junction bases numbered 15, after V lost 0 bases and J lost 0 bases. Written as DNA, the CDR3 is TGCGCCAGCAGCCAAGAGGGGACTAGCGGGCGGTTTCGCCCCACCTCCTACGAGCAGTACTTC. Its translation is CASSQEGTSGRFRPTSYEQYF.

The V and J genes are TRBV29-1 and TRBJ2-6, with D possibly TRBD2 on 6 matching bases. V was trimmed by 6 bases and J by 3 bases, leaving 9 bases between them. This CDR3 has 13 residues. The germline V gene encodes CDR1 SQVTM and CDR2 ANQGSEA. The CDR3 here is CSVGTGGANVLTF. CDR3 nucleotides: TGCAGCGTCGGGACTGGTGGGGCCAACGTCCTGACTTTC.

V usage is TRBV10-2 and J usage is TRBJ2-1, with TRBD1 matching 9 bases. The CDR3 covers 13 residues. J lost 7 bases, V lost 7 bases, and 5 bases had no gene match. Germline CDR1 is WSHSY and CDR2 is SAAADI. The CDR3 coding sequence is TGCGCCAGCATCGAAGGACAGGGGAATGAGCAGTTCTTC. It is translated as CASIEGQGNEQFF.

This clone came up a few times. The CDR3 DNA follows: TGTGCCAGCAGCTCACAGGGTATTGACACCGGGGAGCTGTTTTTT. This sequence encodes CASSSQGIDTGELFF. The V and J genes are TRBV11-2 and TRBJ2-2; TRBD1 might be the D (6 bases). The V gene lost 4 bases and the J gene lost 3 bases, with 12 bases spanning the gap. The CDR3 length is 15 residues. Germline assignment: CDR1 SGHAT and CDR2 FQNNGV.

This rearrangement joins TRBV6-5 to TRBJ2-2, with 9 nucleotides matching TRBD1. Germline V CDR1 and CDR2: MNHEY, SVGAGI. This CDR3 is built from 15 residues. V lost 6 bases, J lost 7 bases, and 9 bases stayed unmatched. The CDR3 DNA is TGTGCCAGCAGGCCCGGGGGACAGGGAGGCGGGGAGCTGTTTTTT. This gives the protein CASRPGGQGGGELFF.

The rearrangement links TRBV30 to TRBJ1-2; 7 positions match TRBD1. The germline gives CDR1 GTSNPN, CDR2 SVGIG (reference sequence). This CDR3 is 15 amino acids long. V lost 2 bases, J lost 2 bases, and 8 bases stayed unmatched. In DNA form, the CDR3 reads TGTGCCTGGAGTACAGGGGACAGCTTAAACTATGGCTACACCTTC. Its translation: CAWSTGDSLNYGYTF. Combining the CDR3 with reference TRBV30 and TRBJ1-2 gives the whole variable domain SQTIHQWPATLVQPVGSPLSLECTVEGTSNPNLYWYRQAAGRGLQLLFYSVGIGQISSEVPQNLSASRPQDRQFILSSKKLLLSDSGFYLCAWSTGDSLNYGYTFGSGTRLTVV.

This chain joins TRBV14 and TRBJ2-5, with 12 bases identical to TRBD2. Germline V gene lookup returns CDR1 SGHDN and CDR2 FVKESK. There are 18 residues in the CDR3. V shed 0 bases, J shed 4 bases, and the junction held 9 bases outside the gene matches. This chain's CDR3 is CASSQDIWTSGVRETQYF. In nucleotides, the CDR3 is TGTGCCAGCAGCCAAGATATCTGGACTAGCGGGGTCAGAGAGACCCAGTACTTC. The whole variable domain, filled in from reference TRBV14 and TRBJ2-5, reads EAGVTQFPSHSVIEKGQTVTLRCDPISGHDNLYWYRRVMGKEIKFLLHFVKESKQDESGMPNNRFLAERTGGTYSTLKVQPAELEDSGVYFCASSQDIWTSGVRETQYFGPGTRLLVL.

The chain uses TRBV5-4 and TRBJ2-2; weak D call: TRBD2 (5 bases). V was cut by 3 bases and J by 9 bases, with 21 bases left in between. The V gene's germline CDR1 is SGHNT and CDR2 YYREEE (reference sequence). The CDR3 totals 16 residues. The CDR3 spells CASSSIFRGRGRELFF. CDR3 nucleotide sequence: TGTGCCAGCAGCTCCATCTTTAGAGGGAGAGGGCGGGAGCTGTTTTTT.

The J gene is TRBJ1-1, the V gene TRBV2; tentative D call: TRBD1 (5 bases). This CDR3 region has 12 residues. Germline loops: CDR1 SNHLY, CDR2 FYNNEI. The ends were cut back, 11 bases at V and 5 bases at J, with 15 bases in the middle. The CDR3 coding sequence is TGTGCCCTGGGGACGGGGGTGACTGAAGCTTTCTTT. Amino acids: CALGTGVTEAFF.

The rearrangement uses TRBV5-1 and TRBJ1-1; unclear D gene. Germline assignment: CDR1 SGHRS and CDR2 YFSETQ. V lost 0 bases and J lost 1, with 7 bases in between. The CDR3 consists of 14 residues. CDR3 sequence (DNA): TGCGCCAGCAGCTTGGTCCCAGGGAACACTGAAGCTTTCTTT. Its protein product is CASSLVPGNTEAFF. Full variable domain (missing parts from reference TRBV5-1 and TRBJ1-1): KAGVTQTPRYLIKTRGQQVTLSCSPISGHRSVSWYQQTPGQGLQFLFEYFSETQRNKGNFPGRFSGRQFSNSRSEMNVSTLELGDSALYLCASSLVPGNTEAFFGQGTRLTVV.

V gene TRBV10-2 combines with J gene TRBJ2-7; possibly TRBD1 for D (6 bases). The CDR3 spans 14 residues. Trimming took 5 bases from V and 4 from J, leaving 15 bases between them. CDR1 is WSHSY, CDR2 SAAADI, per germline. The CDR3 spells CASSRSGTSYEQYF. Here the CDR3 DNA reads TGCGCCAGCAGTCGTTCCGGGACATCGTACGAGCAGTACTTC.

The chain uses TRBV4-1 and TRBJ2-5, with 7 bases aligning to TRBD2. The germline V gene has CDR1 MGHRA and CDR2 YSYEKL. The junction had 10 bases not matched to a gene; V was cut back by 0 bases and J by 3 bases. The CDR3 spans 17 residues. This CDR3 is CASSQDPGGRGKETQYF. CDR3 bases: TGCGCCAGCAGCCAAGATCCGGGCGGGAGAGGTAAAGAGACCCAGTACTTC.

The rearrangement joins TRBV2 to TRBJ2-5, with TRBD2 identical over 11 bases. Per germline, CDR1 SNHLY and CDR2 FYNNEI. The J segment lost 5 bases and the V segment lost 6 bases, leaving 5 bases of the junction unmatched. The CDR3 has 14 amino acids. CDR3 nucleotides: TGTGCCAGCAGCTCCATAGCGGGAGGGGAGACCCAGTACTTC. It specifies CASSSIAGGETQYF.

The chain employs TRBV27 and TRBJ1-2; possibly TRBD1 for D (5 bases). The V gene's germline CDR1 is MNHEY and CDR2 SMNVEV (reference sequence). V was trimmed by 5 bases and J by 6 bases, leaving 19 bases between them. This CDR3 spans 15 amino acids. The CDR3 region is CASSAGVQRGHGYTF. The DNA for the CDR3 is TGTGCCAGCAGTGCTGGGGTACAGCGGGGACATGGCTACACCTTC.

The CDR3 DNA sequence: TGTGCCATCACCGAGCCGGGACTAGCGGGAGGACCTGAGCAGTTCTTC. Protein: CAITEPGLAGGPEQFF. This sequence joins TRBV10-3 and TRBJ2-1, with 15 bases aligning to TRBD2. After removal of 7 bases from V and 9 bases from J, the junction contained 10 bases not matched to a gene. Germline CDR1 is ENHRY and CDR2 is SYGVKD. This CDR3 is built from 16 residues.

This rearrangement joins TRBV27 to TRBJ2-6; unclear D gene. Trimming took off 2 bases at V and 0 bases at J, with 8 bases between the two ends. Germline loops: CDR1 MNHEY, CDR2 SMNVEV (reference sequence). The CDR3 totals 16 residues. The CDR3 sequence is CASSLVTASGANVLTF. For the CDR3, the DNA is TGTGCCAGCAGTTTAGTAACAGCCTCTGGGGCCAACGTCCTGACTTTC.

This chain joins TRBV19 and TRBJ1-6; possible D gene TRBD1, 5 bases. The CDR3 totals 15 residues. Germline CDR1 is LNHDA and CDR2 is SQIVND (reference sequence). The V gene lost 6 bases and the J gene lost 6 bases, with 15 bases spanning the gap. The CDR3 reads CASRGGHILNSPLHF. CDR3 nucleotides: TGTGCCAGTAGAGGCGGACACATACTTAATTCACCCCTCCACTTT. Drawing the rest from reference TRBV19 and TRBJ1-6, the complete variable domain is DGGITQSPKYLFRKEGQNVTLSCEQNLNHDAMYWYRQDPGQGLRLIYYSQIVNDFQKGDIAEGYSVSREKKESFPLTVTSAQKNPTAFYLCASRGGHILNSPLHFGNGTRLTVT.

This chain uses TRBV11-1 with TRBJ2-6; possible D gene TRBD1, 5 bases. CDR3 length equals 17 residues. CDR1 is SGHAT, CDR2 FQDESV, per germline (reference sequence). V lost 6 bases and J lost 0, with 15 bases in between. This CDR3 is CASRLGALSSGANVLTF. In nucleotides, the CDR3 is TGTGCCAGCAGACTTGGGGCGCTGAGCTCTGGGGCCAACGTCCTGACTTTC.

The V call is TRBV2, the J call TRBJ1-1; D gene uncertain. Looked up from germline, CDR1 is SNHLY and CDR2 is FYNNEI. CDR3 length equals 15 residues. Trimming took 3 bases from V and 2 from J, leaving 13 bases between them. The CDR3 region has the DNA TGTGCCAGCAGTGACCCGCAAGTCGGTAACACTGAAGCTTTCTTT. Translation gives CASSDPQVGNTEAFF.

V is TRBV28 and J is TRBJ2-1; D is perhaps TRBD1 (6 bases). Between the trimmed V and J ends, which lost 2 bases and 12 bases, there was a span of 11 bases. The CDR3 sequence is 12 residues long. From germline, CDR1 is MDHEN and CDR2 SYDVKM. In DNA, the CDR3 is TGTGCCAGCAGTTTAGCAGGGGAGAGGCAGTTCTTC. Translating it yields CASSLAGERQFF.